The clone carrying this TCR beta chain was counted many times. What it binds is unknown. Amplified TCR beta CDR3 regions derived from RNA transcripts. A set of HTBI primers served as the primers for a first-round RT-PCR of the TCR CDR3. TCRdb redid the calling of the multiplex PCR reads with MiXCR, one entry per CDR3 protein. The sample consists of over 400,000 distinct CDR3 sequences, approximately 23% of them appearing once. The sample is drawn from a study of T cells in Graves' hyperthyroidism and ophthalmopathy. Study-level results: Researchers report that a 13 V-J model separated ophthalmopathy from stable hyperthyroidism. Most thyroid clonotypes with frequency above 0.001 were detected in blood.

V lost 1 base to trimming and J lost 4 bases, with 12 bases between them. CDR1 and CDR2 from the germline V gene are SGHVS and FQNEAQ. This CDR3 has 15 residues. Uncontrolled infection, other autoimmune disease, pregnancy and lactation each barred patients from inclusion. V is TRBV7-8 and J is TRBJ2-3; D is unclear. The sample was blood. The source is a woman in her sixties or seventies with Graves' ophthalmopathy. The DNA for the CDR3 is TGTGCCAGCAGCTTAGGGGCACGTCGTCCAGATACGCAGTATTTT. Translation: CASSLGARRPDTQYF.